These 14 T cell receptor beta chains came from one sample sequenced in a study of blood T cell repertoires in COVID-19. Only in-frame clones appear in the TCRdb table, and some are missing; sequencing was by immunoSEQ multiplex PCR. The sample has some 160,000 clones; roughly 90% are singletons. Sequences were obtained from peripheral blood. These receptor sequences come from a man aged 18 to 30 with acute or convalescent COVID-19.

V is TRBV18 and J is TRBJ1-5; no firm D call. This CDR3 has 16 residues. In germline, CDR1 is KGHSH, CDR2 LQKENI. V was shortened by 1 base and J by 5 bases, with 15 bases between the two germline ends. CDR3 DNA sequence: TGTGCCAGCTCACCACAGAGGATAGACGACGATCAGCCCCAGCATTTT. Residues: CASSPQRIDDDQPQHF.

The chain links TRBV11-2 to TRBJ1-5; TRBD1 might be the D (6 bases). CDR1 SGHAT and CDR2 FQNNGV come from the germline V gene. The CDR3 is 14 residues long. Trimming shortened V by 3 bases and J by 5 bases, and 11 bases separated the two germline ends. CDR3 DNA: TGTGCCAGCAGCTTCGCACAGGGAGATCAGCCCCAGCATTTT. It yields the protein CASSFAQGDQPQHF.

This sequence joins TRBV2 and TRBJ1-2, with D unresolved. This CDR3 is built from 13 residues. The V end was cut by 8 bases, the J end by 0 bases, with 10 bases between. Looked up from germline, CDR1 is SNHLY and CDR2 is FYNNEI. In DNA form, the CDR3 reads TGTGCCAGCTTATCAACAGCTAACTATGGCTACACCTTC. Translation: CASLSTANYGYTF.

J is TRBJ1-1 and V is TRBV19, with D possibly matching TRBD1 (5 bases). This CDR3 is 14 amino acids long. V was cut by 7 bases and J by 2 bases, with 14 bases left in between. Germline V gene data show CDR1 as LNHDA and CDR2 as SQIVND (reference sequence). The chain's CDR3 is CASMNWGGNTEAFF. DNA for the CDR3: TGTGCCAGTATGAATTGGGGGGGTAACACTGAAGCTTTCTTT.

The chain carries TRBV19 and TRBJ2-7; 9 bases align to TRBD1. From germline, CDR1 is LNHDA and CDR2 SQIVND (reference sequence). This CDR3 is 15 amino acids long. V was pared by 3 bases and J by 3 bases, with 6 bases of the junction left unmatched. CDR3 region: CASSIGQGYFYEQYF. Here the CDR3 DNA reads TGTGCCAGTAGTATTGGACAGGGGTATTTCTACGAGCAGTACTTC.

The V gene is TRBV18, the J gene TRBJ1-1, with D perhaps matching TRBD1 (6 bases). CDR1 is KGHSH, CDR2 LQKENI, per germline. The CDR3 is 15 amino acids. V was cut by 3 bases and J by 1 base, with 12 bases left in between. Written as DNA, the CDR3 is TGTGCCAGCTCACCTCTATGGGGGCAGAACACTGAAGCTTTCTTT. This sequence encodes CASSPLWGQNTEAFF.

This sequence joins TRBV29-1 and TRBJ2-7, with 8 bases that match TRBD2. Germline V gives CDR1 SQVTM, CDR2 ANQGSEA. The V and J ends lost 4 bases and 0 bases, in that order; junction bases with no gene match: 8. This CDR3 has 15 residues. The CDR3 is CSVAGGEVTSYEQYF. The CDR3 nucleotides read TGCAGCGTTGCGGGGGGGGAGGTAACCTCCTACGAGCAGTACTTC.

The chain is built from TRBV19 and TRBJ1-1, with TRBD1 matching 10 bases. Germline CDR1 and CDR2: LNHDA and SQIVND (reference sequence). The CDR3 sequence is 15 residues long. The V and J ends lost 10 bases and 7 bases, in that order; junction bases with no gene match: 15. The CDR3 DNA is TGTGCCACCTCCACCGGGACAGGGGCTCGGGGTGAAGCTTTCTTT. Residues: CATSTGTGARGEAFF.

The V and J genes are TRBV3-1 (or the pseudogene TRBV3-2) and TRBJ2-5; tentative D call: TRBD2 (5 bases). The CDR3 runs 14 residues. Germline CDR1 LGHDT, CDR2 YNNKEL (reference sequence). The ends were cut back, 2 bases at V and 1 base at J, with 8 bases in the middle. DNA of the CDR3: TGTGCCAGCAGCCAAACCGGACTCCAAGAGACCCAGTACTTC. It yields the protein CASSQTGLQETQYF.

This chain links TRBV30 with TRBJ1-5; D possibly corresponds to TRBD1 (6 bases). V lost 0 bases to trimming and J lost 0 bases, with 15 bases between them. Germline lookup yields CDR1 GTSNPN and CDR2 SVGIG (reference sequence). The CDR3 has 17 residues. The CDR3 sequence: CAWSVSADSYSNQPQHF. The DNA of the CDR3 is TGTGCCTGGAGTGTATCTGCGGACAGTTATAGCAATCAGCCCCAGCATTTT.

The V call is TRBV5-4, the J call TRBJ2-5, with D possibly being TRBD1 (6 bases). V lost 4 bases to trimming and J lost 2 bases, with 9 bases between them. Germline CDR1 reads SGHNT; CDR2 reads YYREEE (reference sequence). The CDR3 totals 13 residues. DNA for the CDR3: TGTGCCAGCAGCAGGGACAAGCAAGAGACCCAGTACTTC. It yields the protein CASSRDKQETQYF.

V and J are TRBV7-9 and TRBJ1-1, with unresolved D. Germline CDR1 SEHNR, CDR2 FQNEAQ (reference sequence). V was cut by 5 bases and J by 5 bases, with 6 bases left in between. This CDR3 spans 11 amino acids. As DNA, the CDR3 is TGTGCCAGCAGCCAGGCTACTGAAGCTTTCTTT. Encoded protein: CASSQATEAFF.

This rearrangement joins TRBV10-1 to TRBJ2-1; 7 nucleotides match TRBD1. Germline CDR1 reads WNHNN; CDR2 reads SYGVQD (reference sequence). The J segment lost 9 bases and the V segment lost 5 bases, leaving 10 bases of the junction unmatched. This CDR3 is built from 14 residues. The CDR3: CASSFQGDLREQFF. In DNA, the CDR3 is TGCGCCAGCAGTTTTCAGGGGGATCTTCGTGAGCAGTTCTTC.

J is TRBJ1-1 and V is TRBV6-5; TRBD1 is a possible D gene (5 bases). The V end lost 6 bases, the J end lost 0 bases, and 14 bases lay between the germline ends. CDR1 and CDR2 from the germline V gene are MNHEY and SVGAGI. The CDR3 has 15 residues. The CDR3 bases are TGTGCCAGCAGGAGACTTACAGGTTTGAACACTGAAGCTTTCTTT. Encoded protein: CASRRLTGLNTEAFF.